The 28 T cell receptor beta chains listed next were all sequenced from one sample in a study of blood T cell repertoires in COVID-19. The data were produced by immunoSEQ multiplex PCR, yet TCRdb's version contains in-frame clones alone and is incomplete. The table has 300,000 or so clones, just under 90% seen once. Sequencing input: peripheral blood. The receptors were gathered from a woman aged 40 to 49 with acute or convalescent COVID-19.

Regarding this clone: Other DNA sequences in the same sample also yield this CDR3. This chain uses TRBV5-1 with TRBJ1-2; perhaps TRBD1 as D (5 bases). This CDR3 has 13 residues. Per the germline V gene, CDR1 is SGHRS and CDR2 is YFSETQ. The V gene lost 0 bases and the J gene lost 7 bases, with 10 bases spanning the gap. The chain's CDR3 is CASSLGQGSGYTF. In DNA form, the CDR3 reads TGCGCCAGCAGCTTGGGGCAGGGAAGTGGCTACACCTTC.

The chain links TRBV19 to TRBJ1-1; 7 positions agree with TRBD1. Germline values: CDR1 LNHDA, CDR2 SQIVND (reference sequence). V lost 5 bases, J lost 1 base, and 7 bases stayed unmatched. The CDR3 runs 15 residues. CDR3 bases: TGTGCCAGTAGTCCCTTCACAGGGGAGAACACTGAAGCTTTCTTT. Amino acids: CASSPFTGENTEAFF. Based on the CDR3 plus reference TRBV19 and TRBJ1-1, the full variable domain is DGGITQSPKYLFRKEGQNVTLSCEQNLNHDAMYWYRQDPGQGLRLIYYSQIVNDFQKGDIAEGYSVSREKKESFPLTVTSAQKNPTAFYLCASSPFTGENTEAFFGQGTRLTVV.

This clone was counted between two and nine times. The rearrangement uses TRBV6-4 and TRBJ1-1; D gene unclear. The germline gives CDR1 MRHNA, CDR2 SNTAGT. There are 15 residues in the CDR3. Trimming left V 2 bases short and J 1 base short, with 11 bases between. The DNA for the CDR3 is TGTGCCAGCAGTGACGGTGAGACACCGAACACTGAAGCTTTCTTT. This gives the protein CASSDGETPNTEAFF.

The chain links TRBV6-5 to TRBJ1-1; 7 bases are a match to TRBD1. CDR3 length: 14 residues. Germline-derived CDR1 and CDR2 are MNHEY and SVGAGI. Trimming took 6 bases from V and 6 from J; bases not matched to a gene: 10. The CDR3 loop reads CASSATGTVAEAFF. The CDR3 DNA is TGTGCCAGCAGCGCGACAGGGACGGTCGCTGAAGCTTTCTTT.

This clone was recorded once. The chain joins TRBV2 to TRBJ2-2, with 9 positions matching TRBD1. From germline, CDR1 is SNHLY and CDR2 FYNNEI. The ends lost 8 bases at V and 6 bases at J; junction bases unmatched: 7. The CDR3 has 14 amino acids. CDR3 amino acids: CASGTGQGSGELFF. As DNA, the CDR3 is TGTGCCAGCGGGACAGGGCAGGGGTCCGGGGAGCTGTTTTTT.

The rearrangement links TRBV2 to TRBJ1-5; tentatively, D is TRBD1 (6 bases). The CDR3 covers 15 residues. The V gene lost 6 bases and the J gene lost 3 bases, with 15 bases spanning the gap. Per germline, CDR1 SNHLY and CDR2 FYNNEI. CDR3 sequence (DNA): TGTGCCAGCAGCGCCACGGGACATCTCAATCAGCCCCAGCATTTT. Translation: CASSATGHLNQPQHF.

The genes are TRBV27 and TRBJ1-5; a weak D match, TRBD1 (5 bases). Per the germline V gene, CDR1 is MNHEY and CDR2 is SMNVEV (reference sequence). This CDR3 has 15 residues. V was pared by 3 bases and J by 0 bases, with 9 bases between. CDR3 in DNA: TGTGCCAGCAGTTTTTCGGGGGATAGCAATCAGCCCCAGCATTTT. As protein: CASSFSGDSNQPQHF.

The genes are TRBV6-4 and TRBJ2-7, with 10 bases identical to TRBD1. J was trimmed by 3 bases and V by 8 bases; bases with no gene match: 4. Germline CDR1 is MRHNA and CDR2 is SNTAGT. The CDR3 has 13 amino acids. CDR3 sequence: CASHRDRGYEQYV. In DNA form, the CDR3 reads TGTGCCAGCCATCGGGACAGGGGCTACGAGCAGTACGTC.

About this clone: The same CDR3 arises from other DNA sequences in this sample as well. This chain links TRBV5-1 with TRBJ1-2; TRBD1 is a possible D gene (5 bases). Germline V lookup: CDR1 SGHRS, CDR2 YFSETQ. The V and J ends lost 2 bases and 5 bases respectively, with 7 bases between them. This CDR3 contains 12 residues. The CDR3 reads CASSLTGYGYTF. The CDR3 DNA is TGCGCCAGCAGCTTAACAGGATATGGCTACACCTTC.

The chain couples TRBV15 to TRBJ2-7; 8 bases align to TRBD1. Germline-derived CDR1 and CDR2 are LNHNV and YYDKDF (reference sequence). The V segment lost 6 bases and the J segment 0 bases; nucleotides outside the gene matches: 4. The CDR3 has 14 residues. This CDR3 reads CATRRDRSSYEQYV. CDR3 nucleotides: TGTGCCACCAGGAGGGACAGGAGCTCCTACGAGCAGTACGTC.

V and J are TRBV2 and TRBJ1-5; TRBD1 agrees at 9 bases. Germline CDR1 SNHLY, CDR2 FYNNEI. V trimming: 4 bases; J trimming: 5 bases; junction bases outside the gene matches: 0. This CDR3 comprises 13 residues. The CDR3 nucleotides read TGTGCCAGCAGTGGACAGGGGGATCAGCCCCAGCATTTT. This gives the protein CASSGQGDQPQHF.

The chain is built from TRBV2 and TRBJ2-7, with 7 bases that match TRBD1. Per the germline V gene, CDR1 is SNHLY and CDR2 is FYNNEI. With 6 bases clipped from V and 2 bases from J, the junction kept 4 bases outside the gene matches. This CDR3 region has 13 residues. The CDR3 here is CASSVGTAYEQYV. CDR3 DNA sequence: TGTGCCAGCAGCGTCGGGACAGCCTACGAGCAGTACGTC.

This sequence joins TRBV2 and TRBJ2-3; 11 nucleotides line up with TRBD2. CDR1 and CDR2 (germline): SNHLY, FYNNEI. V gave up 2 bases and J gave up 1 base; unmatched junction bases: 11. This CDR3 contains 19 residues. For the CDR3, the DNA is TGTGCCAGCAGTGAACTTAGCGGGGGGGAAGACCTTCGCACAGATACGCAGTATTTT. This encodes CASSELSGGEDLRTDTQYF.

This chain connects TRBV25-1 to TRBJ1-1; a possible D gene is TRBD1 (5 bases). The length of the CDR3 is 13 residues. Trimming pared 4 bases from V and 1 base from J, leaving 7 bases between. Germline assignment: CDR1 MGHDK and CDR2 SYGVNS. The DNA of the CDR3 is TGTGCCAGCAGTGCCAGGGAGAACACTGAAGCTTTCTTT. Encoded protein: CASSARENTEAFF.

V is TRBV12-3 or TRBV12-4 and J is TRBJ2-1; D remains ambiguous. Trimming removed 1 base from V and 11 bases from J, with 6 bases in between. The CDR3 extends over 11 amino acids. CDR3 in DNA: TGTGCCAGCAGTTTAGGGCCCAAGCAGTTCTTC. It codes for CASSLGPKQFF.

The gene calls are TRBV18 and TRBJ1-2; D unclear. Trimming stripped 6 bases from V and 4 bases from J, with 15 bases between. In germline, CDR1 is KGHSH, CDR2 LQKENI. This CDR3 region has 14 residues. The CDR3 here is CASSATDSFYGYTF. Here the CDR3 DNA reads TGTGCCAGCTCCGCGACGGACTCGTTCTATGGCTACACCTTC.

The V and J genes are TRBV27 and TRBJ1-6, with 8 nucleotides matching TRBD1. Trimming at V came to 5 bases and at J to 7 bases, leaving 4 bases not matched to a gene. Per germline, CDR1 MNHEY and CDR2 SMNVEV (reference sequence). The CDR3 is 14 residues long. CDR3 residues: CASSRTGGNSPLHF. Here the CDR3 DNA reads TGTGCCAGCAGTCGTACAGGGGGGAATTCACCCCTCCACTTT.

V usage is TRBV11-3 and J usage is TRBJ2-5, with 8 positions matching TRBD1. Trimming cost V 0 bases and J 2 bases; bases outside gene matches: 2. This CDR3 has 15 residues. CDR1 is SGHNT and CDR2 is YENEEA in the germline V gene. CDR3 in amino acids: CASSLDGTGQETQYF. As DNA, the CDR3 is TGTGCCAGCAGCTTAGATGGGACAGGACAAGAGACCCAGTACTTC. Complete variable domain (other parts from reference TRBV11-3 and TRBJ2-5): EAGVVQSPRYKIIEKKQPVAFWCNPISGHNTLYWYLQNLGQGPELLIRYENEEAVDDSQLPKDRFSAERLKGVDSTLKIQPAELGDSAVYLCASSLDGTGQETQYFGPGTRLLVL.

J is TRBJ1-2 and V is TRBV19; 7 nucleotides match TRBD1. The CDR3 has 14 amino acids. V was clipped by 6 bases and J by 1 base; unmatched bases: 5. Germline V gives CDR1 LNHDA, CDR2 SQIVND (reference sequence). Written as DNA, the CDR3 is TGTGCCAGTAGACGACAGGGAATTAACTATGGCTACACCTTC. This sequence encodes CASRRQGINYGYTF.

J is TRBJ1-3 and V is TRBV5-1, with D unresolved. Germline loops: CDR1 SGHRS, CDR2 YFSETQ. The CDR3 sequence is 16 residues long. V gave up 1 base and J gave up 0 bases, with 11 bases separating them. CDR3 residues: CASSLRAASSGNTIYF. In nucleotides, the CDR3 is TGCGCCAGCAGCTTGAGAGCTGCTAGCTCTGGAAACACCATATATTTT.

V and J are TRBV28 and TRBJ2-1; TRBD1 matches 9 bases. This CDR3 is 17 amino acids long. In germline, CDR1 is MDHEN, CDR2 SYDVKM. V lost 3 bases to trimming and J lost 5 bases; unmatched junction nucleotides: 11. This CDR3 is CASSFGTGRGFHNEQFF. For the CDR3, the DNA is TGTGCCAGCAGTTTTGGGACAGGGAGGGGGTTCCACAATGAGCAGTTCTTC.

The chain has TRBV2 and TRBJ1-5, with a tentative D call TRBD1 (5 bases). The germline V and J ends were trimmed by 7 bases and 6 bases, with 16 bases remaining between them. This CDR3 has 14 amino acids. Germline CDR1 and CDR2: SNHLY and FYNNEI. CDR3 nucleotide sequence: TGTGCCAGCACCCCTCGGGGGGTAGGTCAGCCCCAGCATTTT. Protein sequence: CASTPRGVGQPQHF.

The chain couples TRBV5-1 to TRBJ1-1, with 11 bases fitting TRBD1. Trimming cost V 0 bases and J 1 base; bases outside gene matches: 11. The germline gives CDR1 SGHRS, CDR2 YFSETQ. This CDR3 has 19 amino acids. CDR3 in DNA: TGCGCCAGCAGCTTGGCCAATTGGGGGACAGGGGGACGGAACACTGAAGCTTTCTTT. Encoded protein: CASSLANWGTGGRNTEAFF.

The chain carries TRBV5-4 and TRBJ2-1; D ambiguous. The CDR3 runs to 12 residues. Trimming removed 2 bases at V and 8 bases at J, with 8 bases between. Germline V CDR1 and CDR2: SGHNT, YYREEE (reference sequence). The CDR3: CASSFGSDEQFF. DNA for the CDR3: TGTGCCAGCAGCTTTGGCTCCGATGAGCAGTTCTTC.

The J gene is TRBJ2-5, the V gene TRBV18; D call uncertain. Germline-derived CDR1 and CDR2 are KGHSH and LQKENI. The V gene lost 0 bases and the J gene lost 1 base, with 9 bases spanning the gap. The length of the CDR3 is 15 residues. This chain's CDR3 is CASSPPFSPQETQYF. CDR3 coding DNA: TGTGCCAGCTCACCACCGTTTAGTCCCCAAGAGACCCAGTACTTC. Looking up the rest from reference TRBV18 and TRBJ2-5 gives the full variable domain: NAGVMQNPRHLVRRRGQEARLRCSPMKGHSHVYWYRQLPEEGLKFMVYLQKENIIDESGMPKERFSAEFPKEGPSILRIQQVVRGDSAAYFCASSPPFSPQETQYFGPGTRLLVL.

V and J are TRBV6-5 and TRBJ1-5, with 9 nucleotides matching TRBD1. The CDR3 is 15 residues long. The ends lost 4 bases at V and 6 bases at J; junction bases unmatched: 7. The germline gives CDR1 MNHEY, CDR2 SVGAGI. DNA for the CDR3: TGTGCCAGCAGTTTTGACAGGGGGAACAGTCAGCCCCAGCATTTT. This encodes CASSFDRGNSQPQHF.

The V gene is TRBV2, the J gene TRBJ1-5; 9 bases agree with TRBD1. The V segment lost 6 bases and the J segment 7 bases; nucleotides outside the gene matches: 13. CDR1 and CDR2 (germline): SNHLY, FYNNEI. The CDR3 is 16 amino acids. The CDR3 region is CASRETGQGLGQPQHF. CDR3 DNA sequence: TGTGCCAGCAGAGAGACTGGACAGGGGCTGGGACAGCCCCAGCATTTT. Based on the CDR3 plus reference TRBV2 and TRBJ1-5, the full variable domain is EPEVTQTPSHQVTQMGQEVILRCVPISNHLYFYWYRQILGQKVEFLVSFYNNEISEKSEIFDDQFSVERPDGSNFTLKIRSTKLEDSAMYFCASRETGQGLGQPQHFGDGTRLSIL.

CDR3 protein: CASSKTGGAYNEQFF. The DNA for the CDR3 is TGTGCCAGCAGCAAAACAGGGGGCGCCTACAATGAGCAGTTCTTC. The chain links TRBV21-1 to TRBJ2-1; the table calls TRBD1, which could not be checked here. TRBV21-1 is marked as a pseudogene. CDR3 size: 15 residues.